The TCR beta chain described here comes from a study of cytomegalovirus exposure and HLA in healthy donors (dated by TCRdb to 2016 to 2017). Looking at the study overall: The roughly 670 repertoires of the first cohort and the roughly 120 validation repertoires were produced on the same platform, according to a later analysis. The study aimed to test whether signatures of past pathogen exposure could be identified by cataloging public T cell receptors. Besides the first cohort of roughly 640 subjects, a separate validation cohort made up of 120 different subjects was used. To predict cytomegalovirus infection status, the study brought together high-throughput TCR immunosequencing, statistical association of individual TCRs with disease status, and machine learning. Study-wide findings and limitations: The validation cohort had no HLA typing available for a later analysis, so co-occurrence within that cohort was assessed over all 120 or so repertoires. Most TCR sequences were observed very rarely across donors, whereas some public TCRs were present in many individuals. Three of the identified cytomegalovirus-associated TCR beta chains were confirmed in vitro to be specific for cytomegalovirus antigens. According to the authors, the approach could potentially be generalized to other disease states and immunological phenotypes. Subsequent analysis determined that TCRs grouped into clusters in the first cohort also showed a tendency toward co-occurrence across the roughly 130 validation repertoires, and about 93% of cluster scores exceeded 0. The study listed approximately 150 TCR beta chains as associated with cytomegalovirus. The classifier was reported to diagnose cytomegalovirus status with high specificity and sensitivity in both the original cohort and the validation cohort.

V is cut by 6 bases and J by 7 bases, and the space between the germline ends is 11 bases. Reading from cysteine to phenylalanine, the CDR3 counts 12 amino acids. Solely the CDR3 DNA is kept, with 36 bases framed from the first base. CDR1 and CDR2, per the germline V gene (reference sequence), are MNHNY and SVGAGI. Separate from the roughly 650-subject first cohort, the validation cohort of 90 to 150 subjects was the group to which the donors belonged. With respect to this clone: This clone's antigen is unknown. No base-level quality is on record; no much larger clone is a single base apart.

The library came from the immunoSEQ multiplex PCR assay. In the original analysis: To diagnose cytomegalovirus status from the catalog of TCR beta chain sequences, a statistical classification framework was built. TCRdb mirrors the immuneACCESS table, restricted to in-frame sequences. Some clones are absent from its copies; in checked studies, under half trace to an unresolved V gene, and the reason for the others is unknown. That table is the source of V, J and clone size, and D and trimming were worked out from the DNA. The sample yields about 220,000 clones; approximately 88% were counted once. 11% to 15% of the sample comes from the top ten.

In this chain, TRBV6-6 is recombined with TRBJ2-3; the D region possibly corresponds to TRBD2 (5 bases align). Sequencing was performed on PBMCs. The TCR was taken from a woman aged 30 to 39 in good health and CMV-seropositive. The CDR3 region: CASSRGFYTQYF. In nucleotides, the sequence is TGTGCCAGCAGCCGGGGTTTTTATACGCAGTATTTT.